The entry that follows covers one T cell receptor (beta chain) sequence. The entry originates in a study of T cell changes during pregnancy in multiple sclerosis. Germline lookup yields CDR1 MNHNS and CDR2 SASEGT. V lost 4 bases to trimming and J lost 2 bases; unmatched junction nucleotides: 2. The CDR3 runs to 14 residues. The method was immunoSEQ multiplex PCR; TCRdb's version includes in-frame clones alone and lacks a portion of them. Of about 36,000 clones listed, 93% are singletons. Specimen: CD4+ T cells from peripheral blood mononuclear cells, collected in the first trimester of pregnancy. This sequence was found in a female donor with multiple sclerosis, enrolled in a pregnancy study. The V and J genes are TRBV6-1 and TRBJ1-5; 7 bases match TRBD1. DNA for the CDR3: TGTGCCAGCAGTGTCGGGACAGGCAATCAGCCCCAGCATTTT. It yields the protein CASSVGTGNQPQHF.